Detailed here is one TCR beta chain. Its specificity is not known. These data belong to a study of identical twins. Healthy Caucasians made up all donors. A template switching step contributed a universal primer site, while unique molecular identifiers were present in the cDNA. Each CDR3 protein is one row after TCRdb ran MiXCR on the 5' RACE reads. The sample records 450,000 or so distinct CDR3 sequences, around 20% being singletons. CDR3 length equals 16 residues. With 4 bases removed from V and 3 bases from J, the gap between germline ends came to 20 bases. Per the germline V gene, CDR1 is SGHRS and CDR2 is YFSETQ. Notes on the study in general: Clonotypes of the beta chain that were abundant in cord blood carried fewer insertions (memory repertoires showed none). Out-of-frame sharing of TCR alpha in monozygotic twins was underestimated by models.

The sequenced sample consisted of naive T cells sorted from blood. V is TRBV5-1 and J is TRBJ2-7, with D perhaps TRBD1 (5 bases). This receptor was obtained from a man in his fifties or sixties in good health. For the CDR3, the DNA is TGCGCCAGCAGCAATACCGGCAGGGCGCCTGTCTACGAGCAGTACTTC. Its protein product is CASSNTGRAPVYEQYF.